This TCR beta chain was captured by sequencing in a study of beta chain features in type 1 diabetes. Study-level results: Shortening that was moderate but significant affected the TCRB CDR3s of Type 1 diabetes patients in all four CD4+ subsets.

Every isolated RNA sample was fully reverse transcribed, so sequencing captured expressed TCRB transcripts. Here immunoSEQ multiplex PCR was the method, and the copy in TCRdb shows in-frame clones only, minus some. The sample records some 290,000 clones, approximately 24% being singletons. In the case of this clone: Its antigen is as yet unknown.

This CDR3 has 14 amino acids. Germline V gives CDR1 SGHTA, CDR2 FQGTGA. Trimming took off 3 bases at V and 2 bases at J, with 11 bases between the two ends. The clonotype was recovered from a woman in her 30s with type 1 diabetes. The chain links TRBV7-3 to TRBJ2-7; maybe TRBD2 (6 bases). The sequenced material came from naive CD4+ T cells from blood. CDR3 region: CASSFRGGPYEQYF. In DNA, the CDR3 is TGTGCCAGCAGCTTCCGCGGAGGGCCCTACGAGCAGTACTTC.